This T cell receptor beta chain stems from a study of blood T cell repertoires in COVID-19. This CDR3 has 15 residues. The germline CDR1 and CDR2 sequences are LGHNA and YSLEER. The V and J ends lost 0 bases and 4 bases respectively, with 12 bases between them. Libraries were prepared by immunoSEQ multiplex PCR; TCRdb keeps only in-frame clonotypes and omits some of them. The table includes about 78,000 clones, more than 70% detected once. V and J are TRBV4-3 and TRBJ2-5; weak D call: TRBD1 (6 bases). Sequenced material: peripheral blood. This TCR derives from a man in his sixties with active or convalescent COVID-19. The CDR3 nucleotides read TGCGCCAGCAGCCAAGAATACAGGGCGAGAGAGACCCAGTACTTC. Translating it yields CASSQEYRARETQYF.